The entry below describes one T cell receptor (beta chain). The data are from a study of shared clonotypes between healthy human individuals. There are 14 residues in the CDR3. Trimming stripped 7 bases from V and 0 bases from J, with 11 bases between. CDR1 MNHEY and CDR2 SVGAGI come from the germline V gene. Several immunoSEQ 96-well plates shared each subset's DNA, each plate a replicate. As handled by the study authors: Owing to the provision of junction-only sequences devoid of quality scores by immunoSEQ, filtering differed. Here immunoSEQ multiplex PCR was the method, and the copy in TCRdb shows in-frame clones only, minus some. The DNA gave D and trimming, while V, J and clone size come from that table. The sample includes about 2 million clones, about 95% seen only once; the top ten take 0.85% to 1.3%. Only CD45RO-negative cells positively selected for CCR7 counted as naive CD8 cells, so terminally differentiated effector memory CD45RA+ cells were excluded.

The receptor's source is a man between 18 and 35 years old in good health. The rearrangement links TRBV6-5 to TRBJ2-3; possibly TRBD1 for D (5 bases). The sequencing input was naive CD8+ T cells sorted from blood. The CDR3 spells CASTEDTSTDTQYF. CDR3 DNA: TGTGCCAGCACTGAGGACACTAGCACAGATACGCAGTATTTT.